The 23 T cell receptor beta chains listed next were all sequenced from one sample in a study of shared T cell receptors in the human thymus. TCRdb's copy holds only in-frame clones and misses some; the assay was immunoSEQ multiplex PCR. The sample consists of over 650,000 clones, about 89% of them appearing once. These data also featured in a second study, about human thymus T cells.

The sequenced material came from thymocytes. These TCRs come from a boy under three years old with a congenital heart defect.

The V call is TRBV11-2, the J call TRBJ2-7; 7 nucleotides agree with TRBD1. The CDR3 consists of 14 residues. The germline V gene encodes CDR1 SGHAT and CDR2 FQNNGV. J gave up 1 base and V 1 base, and 1 base lay outside the gene matches. The CDR3 nucleotides read TGTGCCAGCAGCTTAGCGGGACAGTCCTACGAGCAGTACTTC. Translation: CASSLAGQSYEQYF. The full variable domain, completed using reference TRBV11-2 and TRBJ2-7, is EAGVAQSPRYKIIEKRQSVAFWCNPISGHATLYWYQQILGQGPKLLIQFQNNGVVDDSQLPKDRFSAERLKGVDSTLKIQPAKLEDSAVYLCASSLAGQSYEQYFGPGTRLTVT.

The chain carries TRBV28 and TRBJ2-2; 7 bases map to TRBD1. The CDR3 has 18 residues. J was trimmed by 1 base and V by 5 bases; bases with no gene match: 13. Germline V gene lookup returns CDR1 MDHEN and CDR2 SYDVKM. CDR3 in amino acids: CASSATIDRDRNTGELFF. As DNA, the CDR3 is TGTGCCAGCAGTGCTACGATTGACCGGGACAGGAACACCGGGGAGCTGTTTTTT.

This clone came up a few times. The chain carries TRBV10-3 and TRBJ2-1, with 11 bases that match TRBD1. Germline assignment: CDR1 ENHRY and CDR2 SYGVKD. V shed 10 bases, J shed 10 bases, and the junction held 6 bases outside the gene matches. The CDR3 extends over 12 amino acids. The CDR3 nucleotides are TGTGCCACGGACAGGGGGCGCGGAGAGCAGTTCTTC. Encoded protein: CATDRGRGEQFF.

This chain joins TRBV7-9 and TRBJ2-5; TRBD1 matches 7 bases. Germline CDR1 reads SEHNR; CDR2 reads FQNEAQ (reference sequence). The CDR3 covers 14 residues. Unmatched junction bases numbered 8, after V lost 8 bases and J lost 2 bases. The CDR3: CASQAGGPQETQYF. CDR3 bases: TGTGCCAGCCAAGCAGGGGGACCTCAAGAGACCCAGTACTTC. Supplemented by reference TRBV7-9 and TRBJ2-5, the full variable domain reads DTGVSQNPRHKITKRGQNVTFRCDPISEHNRLYWYRQTLGQGPEFLTYFQNEAQLEKSRLLSDRFSAERPKGSFSTLEIQRTEQGDSAMYLCASQAGGPQETQYFGPGTRLLVL.

V gene TRBV27 combines with J gene TRBJ2-5; 8 nucleotides agree with TRBD1. Germline loops: CDR1 MNHEY, CDR2 SMNVEV (reference sequence). The ends lost 5 bases at V and 4 bases at J; junction bases unmatched: 21. The CDR3 totals 19 residues. The CDR3 protein is CASSPRATGVLSESETQYF. The CDR3 coding sequence is TGTGCCAGCAGTCCTAGGGCGACAGGGGTTCTAAGTGAGTCAGAGACCCAGTACTTC.

This chain links TRBV5-1 with TRBJ2-1; 9 bases line up with TRBD1. CDR3 length: 16 residues. V lost 5 bases and J lost 3; bases outside the gene matches: 9. Germline values: CDR1 SGHRS, CDR2 YFSETQ. The chain's CDR3 is CASSLEGGQGYNEQFF. In DNA form, the CDR3 reads TGCGCCAGCAGTCTAGAGGGGGGACAGGGCTACAATGAGCAGTTCTTC.

This rearrangement joins TRBV27 to TRBJ2-7, with 7 bases that match TRBD2. There are 16 residues in the CDR3. Germline V gene lookup returns CDR1 MNHEY and CDR2 SMNVEV (reference sequence). V lost 3 bases, J lost 3 bases, and 11 bases stayed unmatched. The CDR3 loop reads CASSFSSGGSSYEQYF. DNA of the CDR3: TGTGCCAGCAGTTTTTCCTCGGGCGGGAGTAGCTACGAGCAGTACTTC.

This chain connects TRBV6-4 to TRBJ2-3, with 11 bases fitting TRBD2. The CDR3 consists of 16 residues. The V gene end was trimmed by 3 bases and the J gene end by 3 bases; junction bases not matched to a gene: 5. Per germline, CDR1 MRHNA and CDR2 SNTAGT. The DNA of the CDR3 is TGTGCCAGCAGTGAGCGGGCTAGCGGGAGGACAGATACGCAGTATTTT. Protein product: CASSERASGRTDTQYF.

This clone has just a few counts. The J gene is TRBJ1-1, the V gene TRBV4-1, with 7 bases fitting TRBD1. The CDR3 runs to 16 residues. V dropped 0 bases and J dropped 3; count of bases not matched to a gene: 7. The germline V gene encodes CDR1 MGHRA and CDR2 YSYEKL. The CDR3 nucleotides read TGCGCCAGCAGCCAAGATCGAGACAGGGCGGACACTGAAGCTTTCTTT. Its protein product is CASSQDRDRADTEAFF.

This sequence joins TRBV6-1 and TRBJ2-7; TRBD2 is a possible D gene (5 bases). The CDR3 has 15 amino acids. V lost 2 bases and J lost 3, with 14 bases in between. Germline lookup yields CDR1 MNHNS and CDR2 SASEGT. The CDR3 DNA reads as TGTGCCAGCAGTGAACCGAGCGTTCGGGGCTACGAGCAGTACTTC. Protein sequence: CASSEPSVRGYEQYF.

The rearrangement joins TRBV6-5 to TRBJ2-7; weak D call: TRBD2 (7 bases). This CDR3 spans 14 amino acids. Trimming cost V 4 bases and J 3 bases, with 13 bases left between them. Germline CDR1 and CDR2: MNHEY and SVGAGI. The CDR3 bases are TGTGCCAGCAGTTTGGTCGGGGGGCACTACGAGCAGTACTTC. Translating it yields CASSLVGGHYEQYF.

V and J are TRBV4-1 and TRBJ2-5; D is perhaps TRBD1 (5 bases). The end of the DNA is better explained by TRBJ2-7, so the J call may be wrong. This CDR3 has 14 residues. Germline V gene sequence: CDR1 MGHRA, CDR2 YSYEKL. CDR3 loop: CASSQDLREIEQYF. The CDR3 bases are TGCGCCAGCAGCCAAGATCTCAGGGAAATCGAGCAGTACTTC.

CDR3 in DNA: TGTGCCAGCAGCTTGGCCAAGCTTTTCTCGGAGGTCCGTAGCACAGATACGCAGTATTTT. It yields the protein CASSLAKLFSEVRSTDTQYF. The chain couples TRBV5-5 to TRBJ2-3; D perhaps matches TRBD2 (5 bases). CDR1 is SGHKS and CDR2 is YYEKEE in the germline V gene (reference sequence). The CDR3 length is 20 residues. Trimming stripped 0 bases from V and 0 bases from J, with 23 bases between.

This chain's CDR3 is CASSVAPGAAYEQYF. The CDR3 DNA follows: TGTGCCAGCAGCGTAGCTCCCGGAGCTGCCTACGAGCAGTACTTC. J is TRBJ2-7 and V is TRBV9; D gene ambiguous. The V and J ends lost 0 bases and 2 bases respectively, with 12 bases between them. This CDR3 has 15 amino acids. Germline V gene lookup returns CDR1 SGDLS and CDR2 YYNGEE.

This chain uses TRBV19 with TRBJ1-3, with D hard to call. V gave up 5 bases and J gave up 0 bases, with 11 bases separating them. CDR1 is LNHDA, CDR2 SQIVND, per germline (reference sequence). This CDR3 comprises 15 residues. CDR3 protein: CASSQQFNSGNTIYF. CDR3 in DNA: TGTGCCAGTAGTCAACAGTTTAACTCTGGAAACACCATATATTTT. Combining the CDR3 with reference TRBV19 and TRBJ1-3 gives the whole variable domain DGGITQSPKYLFRKEGQNVTLSCEQNLNHDAMYWYRQDPGQGLRLIYYSQIVNDFQKGDIAEGYSVSREKKESFPLTVTSAQKNPTAFYLCASSQQFNSGNTIYFGEGSWLTVV.

This chain connects TRBV6-1 to TRBJ2-1; unclear D gene. This CDR3 region has 15 residues. V lost 6 bases, J lost 0 bases, and 12 bases lay in between. In germline, CDR1 is MNHNS, CDR2 SASEGT. The CDR3 sequence is CASSESISSYNEQFF. DNA of the CDR3: TGTGCCAGCAGCGAGTCTATTAGCTCCTACAATGAGCAGTTCTTC.

This sequence joins TRBV7-2 and TRBJ2-1; tentatively, D is TRBD1 (5 bases). Germline values: CDR1 SGHTA, CDR2 FQGNSA. The CDR3 length is 11 residues. V was clipped by 6 bases and J by 11 bases, with 11 bases between them. The DNA of the CDR3 is TGTGCCAGCAGTTATAGGGGCAAGCAGTTCTTC. This gives the protein CASSYRGKQFF.

This sequence joins TRBV14 and TRBJ2-4; TRBD2 matches at 8 bases. Germline lookup yields CDR1 SGHDN and CDR2 FVKESK. The trim removed 1 base at V and 1 base at J, leaving 12 bases unmatched. This CDR3 has 19 residues. CDR3 DNA: TGTGCCAGCAGCCAAGGATCGGGACTAGTCGGTGTTGCCAAAAACATTCAGTACTTC. Translation: CASSQGSGLVGVAKNIQYF.

V and J are TRBV5-6 and TRBJ2-3; D gene ambiguous. Germline V gives CDR1 SGHDT, CDR2 YYEEEE. V was pared by 4 bases and J by 0 bases, with 12 bases between. The CDR3 runs 15 residues. CDR3 nucleotide sequence: TGTGCCAGCAGCCCTAAGATATCTAGCACAGATACGCAGTATTTT. Protein: CASSPKISSTDTQYF.

This chain uses TRBV2 with TRBJ2-7; TRBD2 is a possible D gene (6 bases). This CDR3 contains 16 residues. The germline V and J ends were trimmed by 6 bases and 1 base, with 19 bases remaining between them. CDR1 is SNHLY and CDR2 is FYNNEI in the germline V gene. The CDR3 loop reads CASSGEVAAPSYEQYF. Written as DNA, the CDR3 is TGTGCCAGCAGCGGGGAGGTAGCGGCACCTTCCTACGAGCAGTACTTC. The full variable domain, with the rest looked up from reference TRBV2 and TRBJ2-7, is EPEVTQTPSHQVTQMGQEVILRCVPISNHLYFYWYRQILGQKVEFLVSFYNNEISEKSEIFDDQFSVERPDGSNFTLKIRSTKLEDSAMYFCASSGEVAAPSYEQYFGPGTRLTVT.

This clone was counted only a few times. The chain combines TRBV5-1 with TRBJ2-1, with 9 bases lining up with TRBD1. The CDR3 totals 12 residues. J gave up 10 bases and V 3 bases, and 2 bases lay outside the gene matches. In germline, CDR1 is SGHRS, CDR2 YFSETQ. CDR3 sequence (DNA): TGCGCCAGCAGCTCCGGGACAGGGGAGCAGTTCTTC. Its translation: CASSSGTGEQFF.

In DNA, the CDR3 is TGCGCCAGCCAACTAGCGGGAGAAGAGCAGTACTTC. Its translation is CASQLAGEEQYF. The chain employs TRBV5-1 and TRBJ2-7; 11 nucleotides agree with TRBD2. Germline CDR1 SGHRS, CDR2 YFSETQ. The CDR3 is 12 residues long. Trimming removed 7 bases from V and 7 bases from J; junction bases left unmatched: 4. Supplemented by reference TRBV5-1 and TRBJ2-7, the full variable domain reads KAGVTQTPRYLIKTRGQQVTLSCSPISGHRSVSWYQQTPGQGLQFLFEYFSETQRNKGNFPGRFSGRQFSNSRSEMNVSTLELGDSALYLCASQLAGEEQYFGPGTRLTVT.

The chain couples TRBV7-4 to TRBJ1-4; D remains ambiguous. The CDR3 is 17 residues long. Germline-derived CDR1 and CDR2 are SGHVT and SQSDAQ. Between the trimmed V and J ends, which lost 1 base and 3 bases, there was a span of 15 bases. CDR3 sequence reads: CASSLVGRIGSNEKLFF. DNA for the CDR3: TGTGCCAGCAGCTTAGTGGGCAGAATCGGATCTAATGAAAAACTGTTTTTT.